The 8 T cell receptor beta chains listed next were all sequenced from one sample in a study of shared clonotypes between healthy human individuals. TCRdb's copy holds only in-frame clones and misses some; the assay was immunoSEQ multiplex PCR. The sample holds approximately 1,000,000 clones, around three quarters seen once. Material for sequencing was memory CD4+ T cells from PBMCs. Subset of the sample: CD45RA-negative fraction. These receptors all come from a man between 18 and 29 years old in good health. Some clones in this sample may be carry-over from other donors' samples.

The rearrangement joins TRBV6-6 to TRBJ1-3; 10 bases agree with TRBD1. With V trimmed by 4 bases and J by 7 bases, 1 base remained unmatched. Germline CDR1 MNHNY, CDR2 SVGAGI (reference sequence). The CDR3 extends over 13 amino acids. The CDR3 nucleotides are TGTGCCAGCAGTTCGACAGGGGGCAACACCATATATTTT. Translated: CASSSTGGNTIYF.

With respect to this clone: This sequence may be a read error, since a much larger clone differs from it by one base. The same CDR3 is also encoded by other DNA sequences in this sample. V usage is TRBV7-9 and J usage is TRBJ2-1; no clear D. CDR1 and CDR2 (germline): SEHNR, FQNEAQ (reference sequence). The CDR3 covers 11 residues. V lost 2 bases and J 7 bases, leaving 3 bases between the germline ends. CDR3 protein: CASSLLNEQFF. The CDR3 DNA sequence: TGTGCCAGCAGCTTACTGAATGAGCAGTTCTTC.

This clone has a handful of counts. The gene calls are TRBV5-4 and TRBJ1-1; D possibly corresponds to TRBD1 (6 bases). Trimming removed 1 base at V and 8 bases at J, with 12 bases between. CDR1 and CDR2 from the germline V gene are SGHNT and YYREEE (reference sequence). CDR3 size: 13 residues. CDR3 in DNA: TGTGCCAGCAGCTTGCCAGGGGCGCGGGAAGCTTTCTTT. Its protein product is CASSLPGAREAFF. The whole variable domain, remainder taken from reference TRBV5-4 and TRBJ1-1, is ETGVTQSPTHLIKTRGQQVTLRCSSQSGHNTVSWYQQALGQGPQFIFQYYREEENGRGNFPPRFSGLQFPNYSSELNVNALELDDSALYLCASSLPGAREAFFGQGTRLTVV.

In DNA, the CDR3 is TGTGCCAGCAGTTCACAGGGGGCACGAAACCACGAGCAGTACTTC. This gives the protein CASSSQGARNHEQYF. V gene TRBV6-1 combines with J gene TRBJ2-7; TRBD1 matches at 9 bases. V shed 5 bases, J shed 5 bases, and the junction held 10 bases outside the gene matches. CDR1 MNHNS and CDR2 SASEGT come from the germline V gene. The CDR3 loop spans 15 amino acids.

This clone appeared a single time. The chain is built from TRBV5-1 and TRBJ2-7, with 9 bases lining up with TRBD2. The J segment lost 5 bases and the V segment lost 4 bases, leaving 10 bases of the junction unmatched. Germline CDR1 is SGHRS and CDR2 is YFSETQ. There are 15 residues in the CDR3. The CDR3 region is CASSTLAGVGNEQYF. In DNA, the CDR3 is TGCGCCAGCAGCACCTTAGCGGGAGTAGGCAACGAGCAGTACTTC.

This chain connects TRBV5-1 to TRBJ1-3; D remains unclear. The V gene's germline CDR1 is SGHRS and CDR2 YFSETQ. V was shortened by 6 bases and J by 1 base, with 14 bases between the two germline ends. The CDR3 is 15 amino acids. Here the CDR3 reads CASTPDPASGNTIYF. CDR3 in DNA: TGCGCCAGCACCCCGGACCCAGCATCTGGAAACACCATATATTTT.

The rearrangement links TRBV2 to TRBJ2-1; 9 positions agree with TRBD2. V was clipped by 4 bases and J by 4 bases; unmatched bases: 5. The CDR3 spans 15 residues. In germline, CDR1 is SNHLY, CDR2 FYNNEI. As DNA, the CDR3 is TGTGCCAGCAGTGTAGCGGGAGTTTATTACAATGAGCAGTTCTTC. Translating it yields CASSVAGVYYNEQFF.

The CDR3 spells CASSVIPSGRVNEQFF. CDR3 coding DNA: TGTGCCAGCAGCGTCATACCTAGCGGGAGAGTCAATGAGCAGTTCTTC. The gene calls are TRBV5-6 and TRBJ2-1; 10 bases are a match to TRBD2. The germline CDR1 and CDR2 sequences are SGHDT and YYEEEE. The junction had 10 bases not matched to a gene; V was cut back by 4 bases and J by 6 bases. This CDR3 is built from 16 residues.